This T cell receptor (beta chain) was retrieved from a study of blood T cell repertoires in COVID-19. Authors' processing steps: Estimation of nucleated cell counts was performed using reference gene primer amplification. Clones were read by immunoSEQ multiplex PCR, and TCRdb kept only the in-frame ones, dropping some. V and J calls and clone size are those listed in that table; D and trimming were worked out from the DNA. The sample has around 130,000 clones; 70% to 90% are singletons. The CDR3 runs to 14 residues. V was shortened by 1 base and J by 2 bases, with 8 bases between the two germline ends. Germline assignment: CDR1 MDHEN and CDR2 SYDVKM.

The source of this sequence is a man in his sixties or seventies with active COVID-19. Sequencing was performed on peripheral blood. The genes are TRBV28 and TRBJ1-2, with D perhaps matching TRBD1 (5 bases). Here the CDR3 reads CASSLSGGNYGYTF. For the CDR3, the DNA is TGTGCCAGCAGTTTATCCGGGGGGAACTATGGCTACACCTTC.